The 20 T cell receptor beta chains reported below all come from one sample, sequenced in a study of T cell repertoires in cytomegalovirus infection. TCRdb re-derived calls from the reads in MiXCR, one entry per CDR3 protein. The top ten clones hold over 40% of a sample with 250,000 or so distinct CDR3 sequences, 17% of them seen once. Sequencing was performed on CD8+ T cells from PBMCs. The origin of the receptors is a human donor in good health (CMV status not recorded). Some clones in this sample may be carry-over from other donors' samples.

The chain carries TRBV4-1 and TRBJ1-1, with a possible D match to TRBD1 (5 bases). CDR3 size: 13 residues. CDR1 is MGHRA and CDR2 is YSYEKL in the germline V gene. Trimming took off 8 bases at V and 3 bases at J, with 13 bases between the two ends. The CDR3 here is CASSGGSDTEAFF. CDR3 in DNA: TGCGCCAGCTCGGGGGGATCGGACACTGAAGCTTTCTTT.

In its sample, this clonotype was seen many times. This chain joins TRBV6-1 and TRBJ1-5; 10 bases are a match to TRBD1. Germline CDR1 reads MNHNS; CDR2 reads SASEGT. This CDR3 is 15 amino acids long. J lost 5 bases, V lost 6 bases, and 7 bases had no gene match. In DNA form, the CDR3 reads TGTGCCAGCAGACTATCTGGGACAGGGGATCAGCCCCAGCATTTT. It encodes CASRLSGTGDQPQHF.

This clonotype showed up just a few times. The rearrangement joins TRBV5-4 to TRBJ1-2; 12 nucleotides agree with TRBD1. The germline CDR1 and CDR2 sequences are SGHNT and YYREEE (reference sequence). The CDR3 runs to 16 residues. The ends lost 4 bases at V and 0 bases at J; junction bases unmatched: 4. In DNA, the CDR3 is TGTGCCAGCAGCCCCGGGACAGGGGGCGCTAACTATGGCTACACCTTC. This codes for CASSPGTGGANYGYTF.

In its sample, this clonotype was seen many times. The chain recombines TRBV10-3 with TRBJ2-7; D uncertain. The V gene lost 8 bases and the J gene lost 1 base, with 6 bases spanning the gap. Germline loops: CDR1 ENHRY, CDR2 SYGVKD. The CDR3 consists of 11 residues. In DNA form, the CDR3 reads TGTGCCATCCGACGGTCCTACGAGCAGTACTTC. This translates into CAIRRSYEQYF.

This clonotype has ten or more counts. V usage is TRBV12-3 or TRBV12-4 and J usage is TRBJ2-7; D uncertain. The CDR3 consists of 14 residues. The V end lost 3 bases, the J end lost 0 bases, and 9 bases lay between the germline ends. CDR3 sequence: CASSLAGRSYEQYF. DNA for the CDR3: TGTGCCAGCAGTTTGGCAGGACGCTCCTACGAGCAGTACTTC.

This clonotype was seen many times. CDR3 in DNA: TGTGCCAGCAGCAGCAGCAATAGCGGGGGGGCCTACAATGAGCAGTTCTTC. Translated: CASSSSNSGGAYNEQFF. This sequence joins TRBV7-2 and TRBJ2-1; TRBD2 matches 11 bases. Trimming took 5 bases from V and 2 from J; bases not matched to a gene: 8. The germline V gene encodes CDR1 SGHTA and CDR2 FQGNSA. CDR3 length equals 17 residues.

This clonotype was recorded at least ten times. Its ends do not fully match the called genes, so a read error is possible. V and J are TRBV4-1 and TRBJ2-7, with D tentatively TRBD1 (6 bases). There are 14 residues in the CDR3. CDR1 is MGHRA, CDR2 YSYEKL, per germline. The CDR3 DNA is TGTGCCAGCAGCTTAGGAACAGGGTCCTACGAGCAGTACTTC. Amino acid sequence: CASSLGTGSYEQYF.

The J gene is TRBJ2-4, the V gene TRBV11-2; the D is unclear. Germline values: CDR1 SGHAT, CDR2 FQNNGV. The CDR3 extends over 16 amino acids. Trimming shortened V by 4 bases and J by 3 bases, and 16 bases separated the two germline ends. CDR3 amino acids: CASSSSNLVGKNIQYF. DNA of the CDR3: TGTGCCAGCAGCTCCTCTAACTTAGTAGGCAAAAACATTCAGTACTTC.

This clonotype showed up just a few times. The CDR3 sequence is CASSLTSENTEAFF. As DNA, the CDR3 is TGCGCCAGCAGCCTCACCAGCGAGAACACTGAAGCTTTCTTT. V gene TRBV4-1 combines with J gene TRBJ1-1, with D uncertain. The V gene's germline CDR1 is MGHRA and CDR2 YSYEKL. The CDR3 runs to 14 residues. V was pared by 4 bases and J by 1 base, with 10 bases between.

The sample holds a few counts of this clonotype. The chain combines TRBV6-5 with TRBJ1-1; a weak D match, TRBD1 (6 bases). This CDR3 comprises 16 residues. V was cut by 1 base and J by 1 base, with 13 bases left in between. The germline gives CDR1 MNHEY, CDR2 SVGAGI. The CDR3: CASSYYSGDPNTEAFF. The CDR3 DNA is TGTGCCAGCAGTTACTACTCAGGGGATCCGAACACTGAAGCTTTCTTT.

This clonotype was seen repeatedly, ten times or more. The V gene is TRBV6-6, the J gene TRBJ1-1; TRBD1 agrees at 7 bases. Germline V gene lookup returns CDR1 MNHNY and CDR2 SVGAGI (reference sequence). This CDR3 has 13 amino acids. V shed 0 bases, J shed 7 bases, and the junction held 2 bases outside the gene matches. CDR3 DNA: TGTGCCAGCAGTTACTCATGGGACAGTGAAGCTTTCTTT. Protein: CASSYSWDSEAFF.

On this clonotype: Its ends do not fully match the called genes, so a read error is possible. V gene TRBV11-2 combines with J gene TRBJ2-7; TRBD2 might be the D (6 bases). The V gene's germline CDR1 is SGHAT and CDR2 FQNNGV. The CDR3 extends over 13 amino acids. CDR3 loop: CASSLDGTRLEAF. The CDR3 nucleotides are TGTGCCAGCAGCTTAGATGGGACCAGACTAGAAGCCTTC.

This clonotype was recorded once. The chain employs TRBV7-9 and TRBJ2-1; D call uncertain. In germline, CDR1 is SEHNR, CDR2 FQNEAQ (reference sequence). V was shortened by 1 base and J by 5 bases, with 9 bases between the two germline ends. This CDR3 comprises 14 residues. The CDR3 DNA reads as TGTGCCAGCAGCTTAGTAAACGGGCACAATGAGCAGTTCTTC. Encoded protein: CASSLVNGHNEQFF.

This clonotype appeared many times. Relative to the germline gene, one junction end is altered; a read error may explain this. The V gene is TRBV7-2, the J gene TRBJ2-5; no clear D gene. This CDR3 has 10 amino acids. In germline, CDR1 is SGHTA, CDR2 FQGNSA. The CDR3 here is CASSKDTQYF. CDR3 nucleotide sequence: TGTGCCAGCAGCAAAGATACCCAGTACTTC.

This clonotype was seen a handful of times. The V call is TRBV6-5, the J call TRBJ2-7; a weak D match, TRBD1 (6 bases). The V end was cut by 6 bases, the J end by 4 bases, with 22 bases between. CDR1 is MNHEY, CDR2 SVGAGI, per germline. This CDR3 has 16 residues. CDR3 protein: CASSPLPQGSRYEQYF. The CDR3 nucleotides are TGTGCCAGCAGCCCCCTCCCACAGGGTAGCAGGTACGAGCAGTACTTC.

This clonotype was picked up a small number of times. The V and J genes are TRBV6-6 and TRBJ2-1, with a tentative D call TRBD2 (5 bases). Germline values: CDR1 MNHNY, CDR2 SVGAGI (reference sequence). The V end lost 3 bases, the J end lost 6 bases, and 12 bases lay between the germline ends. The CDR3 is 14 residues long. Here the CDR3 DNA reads TGTGCCAGCAGTTATTTTCGGGGTCCCAATGAGCAGTTCTTC. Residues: CASSYFRGPNEQFF.

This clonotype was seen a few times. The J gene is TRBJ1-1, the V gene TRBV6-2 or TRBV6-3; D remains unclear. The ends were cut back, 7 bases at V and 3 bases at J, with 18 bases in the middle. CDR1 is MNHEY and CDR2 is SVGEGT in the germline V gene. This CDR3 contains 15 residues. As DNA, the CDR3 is TGTGCCAGCACCCCTCCCTTTCGTAGAGACACTGAAGCTTTCTTT. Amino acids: CASTPPFRRDTEAFF.

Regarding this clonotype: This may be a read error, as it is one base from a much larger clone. In DNA form, the CDR3 reads TGTGCCAGCAGCATAGACACCGGGGAGCTGTTTTTT. This encodes CASSIDTGELFF. This sequence joins TRBV7-6 and TRBJ2-2; D is undetermined. Trimming stripped 5 bases from V and 3 bases from J, with 4 bases between. The CDR3 length is 12 residues. Looked up from germline, CDR1 is SGHVS and CDR2 is FNYEAQ.

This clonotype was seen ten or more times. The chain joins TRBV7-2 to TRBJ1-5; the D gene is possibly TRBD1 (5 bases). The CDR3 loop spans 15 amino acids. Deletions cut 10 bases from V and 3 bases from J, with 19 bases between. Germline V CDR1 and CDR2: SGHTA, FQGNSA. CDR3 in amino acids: CATGGGGSSNQPQHF. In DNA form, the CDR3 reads TGTGCCACGGGGGGGGGAGGTAGCTCCAATCAGCCCCAGCATTTT.

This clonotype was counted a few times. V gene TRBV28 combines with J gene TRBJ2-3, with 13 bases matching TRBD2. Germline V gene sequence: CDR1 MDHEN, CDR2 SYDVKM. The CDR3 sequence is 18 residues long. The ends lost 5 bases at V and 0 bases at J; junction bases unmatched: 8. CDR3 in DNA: TGTGCCAGCAGTAGCCCCTGGACTAGCGGGGGCAGCACAGATACGCAGTATTTT. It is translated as CASSSPWTSGGSTDTQYF.